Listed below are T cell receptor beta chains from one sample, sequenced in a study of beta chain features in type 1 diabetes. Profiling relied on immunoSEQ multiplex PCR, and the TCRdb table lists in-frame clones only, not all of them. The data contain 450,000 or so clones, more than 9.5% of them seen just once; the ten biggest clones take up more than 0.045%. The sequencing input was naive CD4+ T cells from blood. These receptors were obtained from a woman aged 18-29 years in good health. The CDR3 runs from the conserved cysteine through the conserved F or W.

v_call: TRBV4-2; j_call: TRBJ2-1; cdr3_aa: CASSQETYNEQFF
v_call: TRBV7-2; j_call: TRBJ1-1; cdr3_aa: CASSLEGPKAAFF
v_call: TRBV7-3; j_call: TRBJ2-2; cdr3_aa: CASSLGSRTSPGELFF
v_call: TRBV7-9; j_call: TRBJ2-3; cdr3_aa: CASSPLQDTQYF
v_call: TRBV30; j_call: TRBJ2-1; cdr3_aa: CAWFRTSGISYNEQFF
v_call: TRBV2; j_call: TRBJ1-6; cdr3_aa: CASSRDGNSPLHF
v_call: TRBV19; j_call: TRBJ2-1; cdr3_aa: CASSLRHEQFF
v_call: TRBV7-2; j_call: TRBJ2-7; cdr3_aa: CASSLVLSERTYEQYF
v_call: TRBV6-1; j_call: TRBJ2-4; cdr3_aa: CASNRGTRVNIQYF
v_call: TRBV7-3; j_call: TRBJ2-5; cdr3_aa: CASRASGQETQYF
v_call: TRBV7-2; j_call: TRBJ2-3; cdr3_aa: CASSPQSWRTTDTQYF
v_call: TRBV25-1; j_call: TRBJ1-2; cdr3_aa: CASSETQGFGYTF
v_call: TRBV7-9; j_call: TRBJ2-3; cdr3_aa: CASSPDTSNTQYF
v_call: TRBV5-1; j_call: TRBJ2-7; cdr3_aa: CASSQDTTYEQYF
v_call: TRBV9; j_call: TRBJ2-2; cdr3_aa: CASSVAGGRTGELFF
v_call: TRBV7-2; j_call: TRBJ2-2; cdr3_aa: CASSLYAGELFF
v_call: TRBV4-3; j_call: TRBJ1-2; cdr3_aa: CASSQVQEGYGYTF
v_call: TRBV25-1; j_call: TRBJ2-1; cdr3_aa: CASSVRLAGVGEQFF
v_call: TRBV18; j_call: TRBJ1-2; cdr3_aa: CASSPDSRGGYTF
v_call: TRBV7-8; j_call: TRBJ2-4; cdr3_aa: CASSLVERLLAKNIQYF
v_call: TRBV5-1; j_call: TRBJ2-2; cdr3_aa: CASSFARVTASGELFF
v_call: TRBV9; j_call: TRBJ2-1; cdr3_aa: CASSVAGTMIDEQFF
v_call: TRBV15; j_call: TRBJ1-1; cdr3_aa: CATSGGRRNSWGNTEAFF
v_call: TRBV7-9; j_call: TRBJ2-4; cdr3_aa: CASSRPTSPQAKNIQYF
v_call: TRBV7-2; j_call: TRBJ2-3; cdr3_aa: CASSFGSAGTDTQYF
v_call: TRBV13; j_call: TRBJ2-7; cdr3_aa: CASSALPYEQYF